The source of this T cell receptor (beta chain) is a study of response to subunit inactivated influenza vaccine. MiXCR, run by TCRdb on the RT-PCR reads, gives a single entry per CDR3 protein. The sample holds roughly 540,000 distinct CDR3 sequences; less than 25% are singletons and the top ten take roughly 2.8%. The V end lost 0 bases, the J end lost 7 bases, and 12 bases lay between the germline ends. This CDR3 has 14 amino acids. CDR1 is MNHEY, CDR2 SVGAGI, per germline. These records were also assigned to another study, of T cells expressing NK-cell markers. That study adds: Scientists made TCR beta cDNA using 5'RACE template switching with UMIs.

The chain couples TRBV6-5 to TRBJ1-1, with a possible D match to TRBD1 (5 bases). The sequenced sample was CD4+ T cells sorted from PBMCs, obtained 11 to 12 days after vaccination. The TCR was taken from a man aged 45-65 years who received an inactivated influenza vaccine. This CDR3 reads CASSYSRDGGEAFF. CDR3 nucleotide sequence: TGTGCCAGCAGTTACTCGAGGGACGGGGGTGAAGCTTTCTTT.